This T cell receptor (beta chain) was captured in a study of T cells in Graves' hyperthyroidism and ophthalmopathy. The CDR3 totals 14 residues. J lost 5 bases, V lost 3 bases, and 6 bases had no gene match. From RNA transcripts, TCR beta CDR3 regions were amplified. An initial round of RT-PCR targeting the TCR CDR3 relied on the HTBI primer set. TCRdb independently ran MiXCR on the multiplex PCR reads; one entry per CDR3 protein. The data hold around 520,000 distinct CDR3 sequences, with roughly 24% observed a single time. This clonotype showed up many times. V gene TRBV12-3 or TRBV12-4 combines with J gene TRBJ2-7; TRBD2 aligns across 8 bases. This TCR was sampled from a woman in her twenties or thirties with Graves' ophthalmopathy. The sample was blood. CDR3: CASSFGAGVDEQYF. CDR3 bases: TGTGCCAGCAGTTTCGGAGCGGGGGTCGACGAGCAGTACTTC.